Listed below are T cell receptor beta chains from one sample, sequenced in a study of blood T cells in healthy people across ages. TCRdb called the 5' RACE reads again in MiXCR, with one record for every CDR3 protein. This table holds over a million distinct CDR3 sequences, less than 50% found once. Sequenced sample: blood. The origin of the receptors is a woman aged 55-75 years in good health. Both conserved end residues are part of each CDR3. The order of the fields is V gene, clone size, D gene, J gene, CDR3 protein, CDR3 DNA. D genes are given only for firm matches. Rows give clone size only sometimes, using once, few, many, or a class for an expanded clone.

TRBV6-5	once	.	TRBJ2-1	CASSYGLVYNEQFF	TGTGCCAGCAGTTATGGGCTAGTCTACAATGAGCAGTTCTTC
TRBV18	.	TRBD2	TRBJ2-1	CASSSRLAGGPTHEQFF	TGTGCCAGCTCATCCCGGTTAGCGGGAGGGCCTACGCATGAGCAGTTCTTC
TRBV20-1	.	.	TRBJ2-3	CSASGGRDTQYF	TGCAGTGCTAGCGGCGGACGAGATACGCAGTATTTT
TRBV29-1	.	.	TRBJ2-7	CSDLNSSYNEQYF	TGCAGCGACCTTAACAGCTCCTACAATGAGCAGTACTTC
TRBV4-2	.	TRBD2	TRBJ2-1	CASSPTSLVGGGDEQFF	TGTGCCAGCAGCCCCACCTCCTTAGTGGGGGGGGGTGATGAGCAGTTCTTC
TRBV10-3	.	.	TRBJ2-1	CAISELPWDEQFF	TGTGCCATCAGTGAGTTACCATGGGATGAGCAGTTCTTC
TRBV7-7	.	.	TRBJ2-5	CASSFGNRGNNKETQYF	TGTGCCAGCAGCTTTGGGAACCGGGGGAATAATAAAGAGACCCAGTACTTC
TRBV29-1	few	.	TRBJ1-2	CSVDLGTSYGYTF	TGCAGCGTTGACTTAGGGACGTCCTATGGCTACACCTTC
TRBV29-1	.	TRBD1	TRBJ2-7	CSVDWTGEGREQYF	TGCAGCGTTGACTGGACAGGGGAGGGTCGCGAGCAGTACTTC
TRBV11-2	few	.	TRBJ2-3	CASRAPLGSHTQYF	TGTGCCAGCAGAGCTCCCTTGGGGTCCCATACGCAGTATTTT
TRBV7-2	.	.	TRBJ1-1	CASSLVGPDVAFF	TGTGCCAGCAGCTTAGTAGGCCCCGACGTAGCTTTCTTT
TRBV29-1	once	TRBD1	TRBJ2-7	CSVAAGQGYEQYF	TGCAGCGTTGCTGCCGGACAGGGCTACGAGCAGTACTTC
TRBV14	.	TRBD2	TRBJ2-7	CASSPGGLAYEQYF	TGTGCCAGCAGCCCAGGCGGACTAGCCTACGAGCAGTACTTC
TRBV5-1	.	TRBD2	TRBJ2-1	CASSPGLAGVGSYNERFF	TGCGCCAGCAGCCCGGGACTAGCGGGAGTAGGATCCTACAATGAGCGGTTCTTC
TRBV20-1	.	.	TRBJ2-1	CSASYRNNEQFF	TGCAGTGCTAGTTACAGGAACAATGAGCAGTTCTTC
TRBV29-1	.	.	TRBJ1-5	CSVRDAATQHF	TGCAGCGTTCGAGACGCGGCAACCCAGCATTTT
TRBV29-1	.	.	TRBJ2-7	CSVSAPSYEQYF	TGCAGCGTTAGTGCCCCCTCCTACGAGCAGTACTTC
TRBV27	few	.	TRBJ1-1	CASSLTPNTEAFF	TGTGCCAGCAGTTTAACACCGAACACTGAAGCTTTCTTT
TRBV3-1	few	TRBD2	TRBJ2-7	CASSQARTSGRGVYEQYF	TGTGCCAGCAGCCAAGCAAGGACTAGCGGGAGAGGAGTCTACGAGCAGTACTTC
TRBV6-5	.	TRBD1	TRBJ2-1	CASSYADRGQGQFF	TGTGCCAGCAGTTACGCCGACAGGGGGCAAGGGCAGTTCTTC
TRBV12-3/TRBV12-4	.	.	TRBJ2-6	CASSPNSPGANVLTF	TGTGCCAGCAGCCCCAACAGTCCTGGGGCCAACGTCCTGACTTTC
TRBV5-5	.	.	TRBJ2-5	CASSLDRAEQTQYF	TGTGCCAGCAGCTTGGACAGGGCCGAGCAGACCCAGTACTTC
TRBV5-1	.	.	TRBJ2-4	CASSFRRGAEYF	TGCGCCAGCAGCTTTCGCAGGGGTGCGGAGTACTTC
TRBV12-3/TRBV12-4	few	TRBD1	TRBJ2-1	CASSSATGTGVNEQFF	TGTGCCAGCAGTTCGGCAACCGGGACAGGGGTAAATGAGCAGTTCTTC
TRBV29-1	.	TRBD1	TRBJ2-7	CSVEGTTGGESYEQYF	TGCAGCGTTGAAGGAACGACAGGGGGCGAATCCTACGAGCAGTACTTC
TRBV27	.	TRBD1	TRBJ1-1	CASSRPTGEAFF	TGTGCCAGCAGTCGACCGACAGGGGAAGCTTTCTTT
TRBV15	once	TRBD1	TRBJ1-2	CATSREDTGEAGGYTF	TGTGCCACCAGCAGAGAAGACACAGGGGAGGCTGGAGGCTACACCTTC
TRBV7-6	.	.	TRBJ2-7	CASSLARRTGPSSYEQYF	TGTGCCAGCAGCTTAGCTCGAAGGACGGGCCCAAGCTCCTACGAGCAGTACTTC
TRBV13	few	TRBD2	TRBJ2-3	CASSSVGRYTQYF	TGTGCCAGCAGCTCCGTCGGGAGGTATACGCAGTATTTT
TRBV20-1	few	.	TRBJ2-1	CSASSIQANEQFF	TGCAGTGCTAGTAGTATCCAGGCCAATGAGCAGTTCTTC
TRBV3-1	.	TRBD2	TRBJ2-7	CASSSHLPTGTSSYNEQYF	TGTGCCAGCAGCTCACACCTACCCACCGGGACTAGCTCCTACAATGAGCAGTACTTC
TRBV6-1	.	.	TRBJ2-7	CASSEFRGPTYEQYF	TGTGCCAGCAGTGAATTTCGCGGGCCAACTTACGAGCAGTACTTC
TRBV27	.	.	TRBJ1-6	CASSAGLNSPLHF	TGTGCCAGCAGTGCAGGGTTAAATTCACCCCTCCACTTT
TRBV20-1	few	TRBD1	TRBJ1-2	CSAVVTGENGYTF	TGCAGTGCTGTCGTGACAGGGGAAAATGGCTACACCTTC
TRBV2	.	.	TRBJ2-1	CASLPNSIEQFF	TGTGCCAGCCTACCTAATTCCATTGAGCAGTTCTTC
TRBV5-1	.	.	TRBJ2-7	CASRRGPPNYEQYF	TGCGCCAGCAGGCGGGGGCCACCAAACTACGAGCAGTACTTC
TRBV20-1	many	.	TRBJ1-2	CSAADRLGSSSYTF	TGCAGTGCTGCAGATAGGCTGGGTTCGAGTAGCTACACCTTC